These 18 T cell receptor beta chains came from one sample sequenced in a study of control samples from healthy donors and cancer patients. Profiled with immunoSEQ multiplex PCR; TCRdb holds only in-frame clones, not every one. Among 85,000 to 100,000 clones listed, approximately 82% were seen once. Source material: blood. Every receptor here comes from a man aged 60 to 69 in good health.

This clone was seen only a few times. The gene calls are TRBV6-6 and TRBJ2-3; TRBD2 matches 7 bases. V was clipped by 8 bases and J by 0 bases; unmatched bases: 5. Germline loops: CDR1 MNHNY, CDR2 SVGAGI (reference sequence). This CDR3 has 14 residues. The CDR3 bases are TGTGCCAGCGGGCGGGGGATTAGCACAGATACGCAGTATTTT. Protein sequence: CASGRGISTDTQYF.

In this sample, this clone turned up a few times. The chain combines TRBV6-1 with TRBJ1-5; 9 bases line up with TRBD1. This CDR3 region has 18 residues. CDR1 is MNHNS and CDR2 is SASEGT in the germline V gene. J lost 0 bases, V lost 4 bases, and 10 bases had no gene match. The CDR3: CASSGIGQGIGSNQPQHF. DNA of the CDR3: TGTGCCAGCAGTGGGATCGGACAGGGGATAGGTAGCAATCAGCCCCAGCATTTT.

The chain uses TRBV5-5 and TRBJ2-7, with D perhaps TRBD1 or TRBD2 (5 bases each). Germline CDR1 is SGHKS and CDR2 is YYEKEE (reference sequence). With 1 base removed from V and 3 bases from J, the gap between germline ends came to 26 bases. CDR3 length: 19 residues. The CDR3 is CASSLTSDSSGGSLYEQYF. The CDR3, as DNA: TGTGCCAGCAGCTTGACGTCAGACAGCTCGGGCGGGTCCCTCTACGAGCAGTACTTC.

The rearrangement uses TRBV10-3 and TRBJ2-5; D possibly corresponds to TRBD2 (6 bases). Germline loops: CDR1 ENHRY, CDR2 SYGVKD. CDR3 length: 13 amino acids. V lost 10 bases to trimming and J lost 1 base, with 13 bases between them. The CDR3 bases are TGTGCCACCGGTAGCGGATTCCAAGAGACCCAGTACTTC. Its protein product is CATGSGFQETQYF.

CDR3 coding DNA: TGTGCCAGCAGCTACAGCAATGAGCAGTTCTTC. This sequence encodes CASSYSNEQFF. The chain couples TRBV6-5 to TRBJ2-1; unclear D gene. The CDR3 runs to 11 residues. Germline V lookup: CDR1 MNHEY, CDR2 SVGAGI. Trimming cost V 6 bases and J 6 bases, with 6 bases left between them.

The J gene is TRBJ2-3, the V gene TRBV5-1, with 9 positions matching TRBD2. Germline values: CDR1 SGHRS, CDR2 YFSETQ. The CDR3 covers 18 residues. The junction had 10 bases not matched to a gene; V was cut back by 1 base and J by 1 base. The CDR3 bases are TGCGCCAGCAGCTTGATGGGCGGGAGGGCGGCGGGCACAGATACGCAGTATTTT. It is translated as CASSLMGGRAAGTDTQYF.

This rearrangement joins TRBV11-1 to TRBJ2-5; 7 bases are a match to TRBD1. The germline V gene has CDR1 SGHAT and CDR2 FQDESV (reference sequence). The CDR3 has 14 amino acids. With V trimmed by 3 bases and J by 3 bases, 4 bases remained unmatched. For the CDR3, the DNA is TGTGCCAGCAGCTTGACAGGGTGGAAAGAGACCCAGTACTTC. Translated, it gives CASSLTGWKETQYF.

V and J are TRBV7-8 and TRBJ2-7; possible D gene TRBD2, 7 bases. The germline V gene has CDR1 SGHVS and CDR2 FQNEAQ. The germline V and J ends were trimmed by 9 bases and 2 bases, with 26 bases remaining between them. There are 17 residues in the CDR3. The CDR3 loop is CASRLSIQGGNPYEQYF. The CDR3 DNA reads TGTGCCAGTCGACTTTCAATACAGGGAGGGAACCCCTACGAGCAGTACTTC.

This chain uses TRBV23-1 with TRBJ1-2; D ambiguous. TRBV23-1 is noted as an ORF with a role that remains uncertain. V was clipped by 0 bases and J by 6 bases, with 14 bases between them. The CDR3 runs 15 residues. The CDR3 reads CASSQSTRPTDGYTF. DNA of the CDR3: TGCGCCAGCAGTCAATCGACCAGGCCCACTGATGGCTACACCTTC.

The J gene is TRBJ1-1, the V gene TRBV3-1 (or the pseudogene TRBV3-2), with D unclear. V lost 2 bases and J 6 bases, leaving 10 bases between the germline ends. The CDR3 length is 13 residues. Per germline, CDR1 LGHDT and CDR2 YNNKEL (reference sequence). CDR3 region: CASSQLRRAEAFF. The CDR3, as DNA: TGTGCCAGCAGCCAACTTCGGAGGGCTGAAGCTTTCTTT.

The CDR3 here is CASSQEGGGEQFF. For the CDR3, the DNA is TGTGCCAGCAGCCAAGAGGGGGGGGGCGAGCAGTTCTTC. The J gene is TRBJ2-1, the V gene TRBV3-1 (or the pseudogene TRBV3-2), with D maybe TRBD2 (7 bases). Trimming took 0 bases from V and 10 from J, leaving 10 bases between them. The CDR3 runs 13 residues. Germline loops: CDR1 LGHDT, CDR2 YNNKEL (reference sequence).

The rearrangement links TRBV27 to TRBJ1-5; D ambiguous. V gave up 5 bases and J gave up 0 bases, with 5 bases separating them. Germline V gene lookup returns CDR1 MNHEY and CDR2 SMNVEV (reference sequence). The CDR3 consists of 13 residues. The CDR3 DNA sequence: TGTGCCAGCAGTCTGGGTAGCAATCAGCCCCAGCATTTT. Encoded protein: CASSLGSNQPQHF.

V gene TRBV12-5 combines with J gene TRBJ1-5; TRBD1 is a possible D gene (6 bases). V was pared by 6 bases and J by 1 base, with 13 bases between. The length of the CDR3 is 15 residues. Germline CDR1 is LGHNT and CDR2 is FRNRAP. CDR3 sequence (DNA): TGTGCTAGTGGGAAGGGGGAACTAAGCAATCAGCCCCAGCATTTT. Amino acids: CASGKGELSNQPQHF.

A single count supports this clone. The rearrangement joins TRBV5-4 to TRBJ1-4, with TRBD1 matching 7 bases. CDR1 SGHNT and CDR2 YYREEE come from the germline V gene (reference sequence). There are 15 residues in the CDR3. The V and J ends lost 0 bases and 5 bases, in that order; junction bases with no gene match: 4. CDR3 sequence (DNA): TGTGCCAGCAGCTTGGGAGGGGGCCGAAATGAAAAACTGTTTTTT. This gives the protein CASSLGGGRNEKLFF.

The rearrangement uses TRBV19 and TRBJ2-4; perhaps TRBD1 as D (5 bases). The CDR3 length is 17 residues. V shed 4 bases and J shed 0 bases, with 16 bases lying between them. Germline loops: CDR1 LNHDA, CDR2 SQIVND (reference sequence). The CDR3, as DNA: TGTGCCAGTAGTACGGACACCTCTACAATAGCCAAAAACATTCAGTACTTC. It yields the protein CASSTDTSTIAKNIQYF. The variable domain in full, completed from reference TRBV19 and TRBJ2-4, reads DGGITQSPKYLFRKEGQNVTLSCEQNLNHDAMYWYRQDPGQGLRLIYYSQIVNDFQKGDIAEGYSVSREKKESFPLTVTSAQKNPTAFYLCASSTDTSTIAKNIQYFGAGTRLSVL.

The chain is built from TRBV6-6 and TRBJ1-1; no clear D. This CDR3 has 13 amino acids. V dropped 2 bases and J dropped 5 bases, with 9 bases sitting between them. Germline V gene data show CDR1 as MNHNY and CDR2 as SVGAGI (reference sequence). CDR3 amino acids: CASSYPVKTEAFF. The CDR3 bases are TGTGCCAGCAGTTACCCGGTTAAAACTGAAGCTTTCTTT.

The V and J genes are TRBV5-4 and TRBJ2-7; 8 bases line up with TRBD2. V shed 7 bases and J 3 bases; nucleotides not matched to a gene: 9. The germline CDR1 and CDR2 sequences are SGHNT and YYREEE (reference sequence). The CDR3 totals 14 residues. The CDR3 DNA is TGTGCCAGCTCCTCTCCCGGGGGGGGCTACGAGCAGTACTTC. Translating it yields CASSSPGGGYEQYF.

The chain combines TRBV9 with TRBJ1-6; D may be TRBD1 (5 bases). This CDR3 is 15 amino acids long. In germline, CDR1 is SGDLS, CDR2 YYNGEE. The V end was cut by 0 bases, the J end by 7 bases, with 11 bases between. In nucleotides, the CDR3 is TGTGCCAGCAGCGTAGAAAGGGGTCAGAATTCACCCCTCCACTTT. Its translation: CASSVERGQNSPLHF.